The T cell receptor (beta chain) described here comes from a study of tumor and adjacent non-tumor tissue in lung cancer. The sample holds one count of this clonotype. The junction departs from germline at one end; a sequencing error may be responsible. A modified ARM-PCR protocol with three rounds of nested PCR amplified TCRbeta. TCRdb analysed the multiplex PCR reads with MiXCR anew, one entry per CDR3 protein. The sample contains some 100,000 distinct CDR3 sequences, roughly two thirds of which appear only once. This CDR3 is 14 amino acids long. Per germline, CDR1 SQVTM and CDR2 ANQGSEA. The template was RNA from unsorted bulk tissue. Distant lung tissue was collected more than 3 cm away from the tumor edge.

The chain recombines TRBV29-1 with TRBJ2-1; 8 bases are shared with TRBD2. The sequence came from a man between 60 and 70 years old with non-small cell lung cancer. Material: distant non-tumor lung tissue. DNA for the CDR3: TGCAGCGTTGACGGGACGGGAGGGCCCCATGAGAAGTCCTTC. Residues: CSVDGTGGPHEKSF.